The 9 T cell receptor beta chains presented below share a single source sample, sequenced in a study of CD8+ T cells in alopecia areata. RNA was isolated and reverse transcribed to cDNA, the sequencing template. This table comes from immunoSEQ multiplex PCR, and its TCRdb copy is limited to in-frame clones, with some not included. Among 150,000 to 200,000 clones listed, roughly three fifths were seen once. Stated treatment: oral pan-JAK inhibitor, 5-10 mg twice daily. This material consisted of CD8+ T cells sorted from blood, taken at week 24, from a patient treated with tofacitinib. The receptors originated from a human donor with alopecia areata.

In its sample, this clone was seen once. V gene TRBV9 combines with J gene TRBJ1-3; no firm D call. This CDR3 has 16 amino acids. CDR1 and CDR2 from the germline V gene are SGDLS and YYNGEE. V was trimmed by 3 bases and J by 0 bases, leaving 13 bases between them. The CDR3 reads CASSDWVGGSGNTIYF. In DNA form, the CDR3 reads TGTGCCAGCAGCGACTGGGTTGGAGGCTCTGGAAACACCATATATTTT.

Only one count was recorded for this clone. The chain joins TRBV4-1 to TRBJ1-2; no reliable D call. The CDR3 covers 15 residues. Germline V lookup: CDR1 MGHRA, CDR2 YSYEKL. V lost 0 bases to trimming and J lost 2 bases, with 10 bases between them. In DNA form, the CDR3 reads TGCGCCAGCAGCCAAGAGGCAGGATTGAACTATGGCTACACCTTC. Amino acids: CASSQEAGLNYGYTF.

The chain uses TRBV2 and TRBJ2-1; the D gene is possibly TRBD2 (6 bases). Germline CDR1 and CDR2: SNHLY and FYNNEI. The V end lost 8 bases, the J end lost 9 bases, and 8 bases lay between the germline ends. The CDR3 is 10 residues long. Here the CDR3 reads CASRGIEQFF. In DNA form, the CDR3 reads TGTGCCAGCCGGGGGATTGAGCAGTTCTTC.

To note about this clone: The junction does not match germline at one end; this may be a read error. The genes are TRBV2 and TRBJ2-4; 7 bases fit TRBD2. Looked up from germline, CDR1 is SNHLY and CDR2 is FYNNEI. The CDR3 sequence is 14 residues long. DNA of the CDR3: TGTGCCAGCAGTGAAGCGGGTCGGCGGGAGCTAGAAACCTTC. This gives the protein CASSEAGRRELETF.

This clone was seen a few times. The genes are TRBV7-9 and TRBJ2-7; D remains ambiguous. The germline CDR1 and CDR2 sequences are SEHNR and FQNEAQ (reference sequence). Trimming cost V 0 bases and J 0 bases, with 9 bases left between them. The CDR3 sequence is 15 residues long. The CDR3 nucleotides read TGTGCCAGCAGCTTAGCGTCGGCAATCTCCTACGAGCAGTACTTC. Translation: CASSLASAISYEQYF.

This chain links TRBV27 with TRBJ2-1; 9 bases are shared with TRBD1. This CDR3 comprises 16 residues. In germline, CDR1 is MNHEY, CDR2 SMNVEV (reference sequence). Trimming removed 6 bases from V and 1 base from J; junction bases left unmatched: 7. The CDR3 here is CASSLSGTGSYNEQFF. For the CDR3, the DNA is TGTGCCAGCAGCCTTTCCGGGACAGGGTCCTACAATGAGCAGTTCTTC.

V and J are TRBV4-2 and TRBJ2-7, with TRBD1 matching 9 bases. After removal of 1 base from V and 2 bases from J, the junction contained 3 bases not matched to a gene. CDR1 LGHNA and CDR2 YNFKEQ come from the germline V gene. This CDR3 is built from 15 residues. The CDR3: CASSQAGTGTYEQYF. The CDR3 nucleotides read TGTGCCAGCAGCCAAGCCGGGACAGGGACCTACGAGCAGTACTTC.

The gene calls are TRBV2 and TRBJ2-5; 9 bases align to TRBD1. This CDR3 is built from 13 residues. Losses at the gene ends were 9 bases for V and 5 bases for J; bases not matched to a gene: 7. Per the germline V gene, CDR1 is SNHLY and CDR2 is FYNNEI. The CDR3 DNA is TGTGCCAGGGGGACAGGGACGGGTGAGACCCAGTACTTC. Translated, it gives CARGTGTGETQYF. The full variable domain, with the rest looked up from reference TRBV2 and TRBJ2-5, is EPEVTQTPSHQVTQMGQEVILRCVPISNHLYFYWYRQILGQKVEFLVSFYNNEISEKSEIFDDQFSVERPDGSNFTLKIRSTKLEDSAMYFCARGTGTGETQYFGPGTRLLVL.

This clone was counted a few times. The chain employs TRBV5-1 and TRBJ2-6; D is unclear. Germline values: CDR1 SGHRS, CDR2 YFSETQ. CDR3 length: 15 residues. Trimming pared 6 bases from V and 2 bases from J, leaving 12 bases between. CDR3 DNA: TGCGCCAGCACCCGATGGGGTCCTGGGGCCAACGTCCTGACTTTC. Amino acids: CASTRWGPGANVLTF.